One and the same sample provided the 23 T cell receptor beta chains below, sequenced in a study of T cells after yellow fever vaccination. Each CDR3 protein gets one entry after TCRdb re-called the 5' RACE reads with MiXCR. The table includes roughly 320,000 distinct CDR3 sequences, roughly 10% detected once. The source was CD4+ T cells sorted from PBMCs, collected 45 days after the yellow fever booster vaccination. These receptors all stem from a man aged 18-30 years who received the YFV17D yellow fever vaccine.

The CDR3 DNA reads as TGTGCCAGCAGTCCGTACGGCAGGGGTGAGCAGTTCTTC. It specifies CASSPYGRGEQFF. This chain joins TRBV28 and TRBJ2-1, with a possible D match to TRBD1 (6 bases). This CDR3 is 13 amino acids long. Germline CDR1 reads MDHEN; CDR2 reads SYDVKM. Between the trimmed V and J ends, which lost 5 bases and 9 bases, there was a span of 14 bases.

The chain couples TRBV3-1 to TRBJ1-2; 9 bases map to TRBD1. The germline V gene has CDR1 LGHDT and CDR2 YNNKEL (reference sequence). The CDR3 sequence is 14 residues long. Germline trimming cut 2 bases from V and 5 bases from J; bases unmatched to any gene: 3. CDR3 protein: CASSQWDRAYGYTF. In nucleotides, the CDR3 is TGTGCCAGCAGCCAATGGGACAGGGCTTATGGCTACACCTTC.

This clonotype was detected a few times. This sequence joins TRBV7-9 and TRBJ2-5; 7 bases fit TRBD1. Germline values: CDR1 SEHNR, CDR2 FQNEAQ (reference sequence). The V segment lost 5 bases and the J segment 3 bases; nucleotides outside the gene matches: 9. This CDR3 has 15 residues. Written as DNA, the CDR3 is TGTGCCAGCAGCCGCGACAGGGTAAAGGAAGAGACCCAGTACTTC. It translates to CASSRDRVKEETQYF.

This clonotype was observed many times. This chain connects TRBV6-6 to TRBJ2-3; the D gene is possibly TRBD2 (7 bases). This CDR3 is 15 amino acids long. V shed 6 bases and J shed 3 bases, with 16 bases lying between them. Germline CDR1 MNHNY, CDR2 SVGAGI (reference sequence). The CDR3 reads CASRFGGRGTDTQYF. The CDR3 DNA reads as TGTGCCAGCAGGTTCGGGGGGCGCGGGACAGATACGCAGTATTTT.

This clonotype showed up just a few times. The rearrangement uses TRBV20-1 and TRBJ1-6; D gene ambiguous. V lost 1 base and J 10 bases, leaving 14 bases between the germline ends. The germline V gene has CDR1 DFQATT and CDR2 SNEGSKA (reference sequence). The CDR3 sequence is 14 residues long. The CDR3 region is CSARGMGLGSPLHF. The DNA of the CDR3 is TGCAGTGCTAGAGGGATGGGTTTGGGATCACCCCTCCACTTT.

This clonotype was counted between two and nine times. V usage is TRBV18 and J usage is TRBJ1-1; D not resolved. Trimming removed 1 base from V and 2 bases from J, with 8 bases in between. The germline V gene has CDR1 KGHSH and CDR2 LQKENI. The CDR3 extends over 14 amino acids. The CDR3 sequence is CASSPLRANTEAFF. The CDR3 bases are TGTGCCAGCTCACCACTAAGGGCAAACACTGAAGCTTTCTTT. Combining the CDR3 with reference TRBV18 and TRBJ1-1 gives the whole variable domain NAGVMQNPRHLVRRRGQEARLRCSPMKGHSHVYWYRQLPEEGLKFMVYLQKENIIDESGMPKERFSAEFPKEGPSILRIQQVVRGDSAAYFCASSPLRANTEAFFGQGTRLTVV.

The chain has TRBV12-3 or TRBV12-4 and TRBJ1-4; tentative D call: TRBD1 (6 bases). There are 17 residues in the CDR3. V was pared by 5 bases and J by 0 bases, with 16 bases between. CDR3 nucleotides: TGTGCCAGCAGTCCGGGATACAGGGCAGCAACTAATGAAAAACTGTTTTTT. Translating gives CASSPGYRAATNEKLFF.

This clonotype was detected ten times or more. The chain joins TRBV25-1 to TRBJ1-1; D gene ambiguous. Trimming stripped 6 bases from V and 6 bases from J, with 14 bases between. Germline V CDR1 and CDR2: MGHDK, SYGVNS. The CDR3 has 13 residues. Written as DNA, the CDR3 is TGTGCCAGCAGGGACCAGGTGAGGGCTGAAGCTTTCTTT. Translation: CASRDQVRAEAFF.

Only a few counts were recorded for this clonotype. The chain recombines TRBV10-1 with TRBJ1-4; 8 nucleotides line up with TRBD1. The length of the CDR3 is 15 residues. The V and J ends lost 0 bases and 8 bases, in that order; junction bases with no gene match: 5. In germline, CDR1 is WNHNN, CDR2 SYGVQD (reference sequence). The CDR3 here is CASSESGTGLEKLFF. CDR3 coding DNA: TGCGCCAGCAGTGAGTCCGGGACAGGCTTGGAAAAACTGTTTTTT.

This clonotype appeared many times. The chain is built from TRBV6-2 or TRBV6-3 and TRBJ2-5; the match to TRBD2 covers 11 bases. The CDR3 length is 16 residues. The V gene's germline CDR1 is MNHEY and CDR2 SVGEGT. J gave up 3 bases and V 6 bases, and 9 bases lay outside the gene matches. CDR3 loop: CASSTYSGGDKETQYF. The CDR3 coding sequence is TGTGCCAGCAGCACCTATAGCGGGGGGGACAAAGAGACCCAGTACTTC.

This clonotype has ten or more counts. CDR3 amino acids: CASSQERASGYPDTQYF. CDR3 DNA: TGCGCCAGCAGCCAAGAGAGAGCTAGCGGGTACCCAGATACGCAGTATTTT. The rearrangement uses TRBV4-3 and TRBJ2-3, with 8 bases lining up with TRBD2. V shed 0 bases and J 4 bases; nucleotides not matched to a gene: 9. The CDR3 runs to 17 residues. The germline V gene has CDR1 LGHNA and CDR2 YSLEER.

The chain combines TRBV6-5 with TRBJ2-5; 8 positions match TRBD1. The length of the CDR3 is 12 residues. V lost 6 bases and J lost 7; bases outside the gene matches: 4. The germline V gene has CDR1 MNHEY and CDR2 SVGAGI. CDR3 sequence: CASSSQGATQYF. CDR3 DNA: TGTGCCAGCAGCAGTCAGGGGGCGACCCAGTACTTC.

In its sample, this clonotype was seen a few times. The CDR3 DNA reads as TGTGCCAGCAGTGGGGCGGGGGGAGATACGCAGTATTTT. Translated: CASSGAGGDTQYF. The chain joins TRBV25-1 to TRBJ2-3; 8 positions agree with TRBD2. The V segment lost 4 bases and the J segment 5 bases; nucleotides outside the gene matches: 2. Germline V gene data show CDR1 as MGHDK and CDR2 as SYGVNS. This CDR3 is built from 13 residues.

V usage is TRBV18 and J usage is TRBJ2-3; 7 bases are shared with TRBD2. The CDR3 runs 13 residues. The trim removed 10 bases at V and 5 bases at J, leaving 9 bases unmatched. Germline CDR1 is KGHSH and CDR2 is LQKENI. The CDR3 is CATNGGMEDTQYF. DNA for the CDR3: TGTGCCACCAACGGGGGGATGGAAGATACGCAGTATTTT. Complete variable domain (other parts from reference TRBV18 and TRBJ2-3): NAGVMQNPRHLVRRRGQEARLRCSPMKGHSHVYWYRQLPEEGLKFMVYLQKENIIDESGMPKERFSAEFPKEGPSILRIQQVVRGDSAAYFCATNGGMEDTQYFGPGTRLTVL.

This clonotype has ten or more counts. The chain's CDR3 is CASSLFRDNEQFF. The CDR3 region has the DNA TGTGCCAGCAGCCTTTTCCGAGACAATGAGCAGTTCTTC. V is TRBV11-2 and J is TRBJ2-1; D remains ambiguous. The germline V gene encodes CDR1 SGHAT and CDR2 FQNNGV. Trimming cost V 5 bases and J 5 bases, with 10 bases left between them. The CDR3 is 13 amino acids.

This clonotype has only a few counts. The CDR3 bases are TGCAGTGCTAGAGCCGGGACAGGGTATGAAAAACTGTTTTTT. This encodes CSARAGTGYEKLFF. The chain couples TRBV20-1 to TRBJ1-4; 9 bases map to TRBD1. Trimming cost V 1 base and J 6 bases; bases outside gene matches: 3. The CDR3 contains 14 residues. CDR1 is DFQATT and CDR2 is SNEGSKA in the germline V gene (reference sequence).

This clonotype was found many times. This rearrangement joins TRBV12-3 or TRBV12-4 to TRBJ1-6; TRBD1 agrees at 7 bases. V lost 3 bases to trimming and J lost 7 bases; unmatched junction nucleotides: 3. This CDR3 spans 14 amino acids. The CDR3 DNA reads as TGTGCCAGCAGTTTTGACAGGGAGAATTCACCCCTCCACTTT. It yields the protein CASSFDRENSPLHF.

This clonotype occurred a few times. The chain employs TRBV2 and TRBJ2-1, with TRBD2 matching over 7 bases. V dropped 2 bases and J dropped 8; count of bases not matched to a gene: 9. This CDR3 comprises 15 residues. Per germline, CDR1 SNHLY and CDR2 FYNNEI. The CDR3, as DNA: TGTGCCAGCAGTGAATCTCGCGGGGGTGTATATGAGCAGTTCTTC. Protein product: CASSESRGGVYEQFF.

CDR3 residues: CSASPPRAGVLDTQYF. Written as DNA, the CDR3 is TGCAGTGCTAGCCCACCTCGAGCGGGGGTTTTAGATACGCAGTATTTT. The rearrangement links TRBV20-1 to TRBJ2-3, with 8 bases aligning to TRBD2. The CDR3 has 16 residues. The J segment lost 5 bases and the V segment lost 3 bases, leaving 13 bases of the junction unmatched. CDR1 and CDR2 from the germline V gene are DFQATT and SNEGSKA (reference sequence).

This clonotype has a handful of counts. This sequence joins TRBV9 and TRBJ2-1, with a possible D match to TRBD2 (5 bases). V dropped 4 bases and J dropped 7 bases, with 18 bases sitting between them. The CDR3 has 15 amino acids. Germline V gives CDR1 SGDLS, CDR2 YYNGEE. CDR3 DNA sequence: TGTGCCAGCAGCCCTTCGGGGTCCCGGATGAATGAGCAGTTCTTC. This translates into CASSPSGSRMNEQFF.

The chain links TRBV25-1 to TRBJ1-6; a possible D gene is TRBD1 (5 bases). The germline CDR1 and CDR2 sequences are MGHDK and SYGVNS. The V end was cut by 5 bases, the J end by 7 bases, with 12 bases between. The CDR3 is 14 amino acids. The CDR3, as DNA: TGTGCCAGCAGTCGGGACGGGGGGAATTCACCCCTCCACTTT. Amino acid sequence: CASSRDGGNSPLHF.

The chain is built from TRBV7-9 and TRBJ1-2, with a tentative D call TRBD1 (5 bases). With 1 base removed from V and 7 bases from J, the gap between germline ends came to 19 bases. The CDR3 extends over 16 amino acids. Germline lookup yields CDR1 SEHNR and CDR2 FQNEAQ (reference sequence). The CDR3 protein is CASSLGTPKGSSGYTF. The CDR3 nucleotides read TGTGCCAGCAGCTTAGGGACCCCGAAGGGGAGTAGTGGCTACACCTTC.

J is TRBJ2-2 and V is TRBV7-9; a weak D match, TRBD2 (6 bases). The CDR3 runs to 16 residues. Trimming took 2 bases from V and 1 from J, leaving 11 bases between them. CDR1 and CDR2 (germline): SEHNR, FQNEAQ (reference sequence). The CDR3 coding sequence is TGTGCCAGCAGCTTACGGGGGTTGGAGAACACCGGGGAGCTGTTTTTT. Translation gives CASSLRGLENTGELFF.